Shown below are 21 T cell receptor beta chains from a single sample sequenced in a study of blood T cell repertoires in COVID-19. This table comes from immunoSEQ multiplex PCR, and its TCRdb copy is limited to in-frame clones, with some not included. The sample lists around 190,000 clones; roughly 77% were seen once. Material: PBMCs or T cells enriched from blood (not recorded which). The receptors were gathered from a woman in her fifties or sixties with acute COVID-19.

The CDR3 loop reads CASSYGGDRNYGYTF. CDR3 coding DNA: TGTGCCAGCAGTTACGGGGGGGACAGGAACTATGGCTACACCTTC. This rearrangement joins TRBV6-5 to TRBJ1-2; TRBD1 aligns across 8 bases. The CDR3 runs to 15 residues. With V trimmed by 2 bases and J by 2 bases, 4 bases remained unmatched. CDR1 is MNHEY and CDR2 is SVGAGI in the germline V gene.

This chain links TRBV7-2 with TRBJ2-1; TRBD2 is a possible D gene (7 bases). CDR1 and CDR2 from the germline V gene are SGHTA and FQGNSA. CDR3 length: 14 amino acids. Trimming stripped 7 bases from V and 5 bases from J, with 15 bases between. The CDR3: CASIVGGPHNEQFF. The CDR3 region has the DNA TGTGCCAGCATTGTGGGGGGGCCGCACAATGAGCAGTTCTTC.

This sequence joins TRBV7-2 and TRBJ2-5; TRBD2 aligns across 8 bases. Trimming took 4 bases from V and 4 from J; bases not matched to a gene: 14. From germline, CDR1 is SGHTA and CDR2 FQGNSA. This CDR3 is 17 amino acids long. CDR3 sequence (DNA): TGTGCCAGCAGCTCGTTAGGCAATCGGGGGGGCCGAGAGACCCAGTACTTC. Its translation: CASSSLGNRGGRETQYF.

This chain links TRBV2 with TRBJ1-1; D gene ambiguous. The V gene's germline CDR1 is SNHLY and CDR2 FYNNEI. Trimming stripped 4 bases from V and 12 bases from J, with 15 bases between. The CDR3 extends over 12 amino acids. The CDR3 sequence: CASSAGLGITFF. The DNA of the CDR3 is TGTGCCAGCAGTGCAGGACTGGGAATTACTTTCTTT.

The chain couples TRBV11-2 to TRBJ1-4; unclear D gene. Germline lookup yields CDR1 SGHAT and CDR2 FQNNGV. This CDR3 has 13 amino acids. V gave up 1 base and J gave up 7 bases, with 7 bases separating them. CDR3 nucleotide sequence: TGTGCCAGCAGCTTAGCGAGAGGTGAAAAACTGTTTTTT. This translates into CASSLARGEKLFF. Drawing the rest from reference TRBV11-2 and TRBJ1-4, the complete variable domain is EAGVAQSPRYKIIEKRQSVAFWCNPISGHATLYWYQQILGQGPKLLIQFQNNGVVDDSQLPKDRFSAERLKGVDSTLKIQPAKLEDSAVYLCASSLARGEKLFFGSGTQLSVL.

The chain couples TRBV19 to TRBJ1-2; D possibly corresponds to TRBD1 (6 bases). Trimming cost V 6 bases and J 3 bases, with 11 bases left between them. This CDR3 region has 13 residues. The germline V gene encodes CDR1 LNHDA and CDR2 SQIVND (reference sequence). DNA of the CDR3: TGTGCCAGTAGGGAGACAGGAGACTATGGCTACACCTTC. It yields the protein CASRETGDYGYTF. Complete variable domain (other parts from reference TRBV19 and TRBJ1-2): DGGITQSPKYLFRKEGQNVTLSCEQNLNHDAMYWYRQDPGQGLRLIYYSQIVNDFQKGDIAEGYSVSREKKESFPLTVTSAQKNPTAFYLCASRETGDYGYTFGSGTRLTVV.

The rearrangement links TRBV4-1 to TRBJ2-5; TRBD2 agrees at 10 bases. Germline CDR1 reads MGHRA; CDR2 reads YSYEKL. V trimming: 4 bases; J trimming: 1 base; junction bases outside the gene matches: 3. This CDR3 region has 15 residues. Here the CDR3 reads CASSPLAGFQETQYF. The CDR3 DNA is TGCGCCAGCAGCCCACTAGCGGGGTTCCAAGAGACCCAGTACTTC.

The chain joins TRBV19 to TRBJ1-2; no reliable D call. In germline, CDR1 is LNHDA, CDR2 SQIVND (reference sequence). This CDR3 contains 17 residues. V shed 5 bases and J shed 2 bases, with 21 bases lying between them. For the CDR3, the DNA is TGTGCCAGTAGTTCCTCAACCCGCCAGGCGACGAACTATGGCTACACCTTC. Its protein is CASSSSTRQATNYGYTF. Full variable domain (rest looked up from reference TRBV19 and TRBJ1-2): DGGITQSPKYLFRKEGQNVTLSCEQNLNHDAMYWYRQDPGQGLRLIYYSQIVNDFQKGDIAEGYSVSREKKESFPLTVTSAQKNPTAFYLCASSSSTRQATNYGYTFGSGTRLTVV.

The rearrangement uses TRBV27 and TRBJ1-5, with a possible D match to TRBD1 (6 bases). V was pared by 5 bases and J by 4 bases, with 15 bases between. The CDR3 runs 15 residues. The germline V gene has CDR1 MNHEY and CDR2 SMNVEV (reference sequence). The CDR3 loop reads CASSLSRGENQPQHF. The CDR3 DNA reads TGTGCCAGCAGTCTTTCCAGGGGAGAGAATCAGCCCCAGCATTTT.

The chain has TRBV14 and TRBJ2-2; TRBD1 might be the D (6 bases). CDR1 SGHDN and CDR2 FVKESK come from the germline V gene. This CDR3 is built from 15 residues. The V and J ends lost 0 bases and 6 bases respectively, with 11 bases between them. CDR3 protein: CASSQEVAGAGELFF. The CDR3 DNA is TGTGCCAGCAGCCAAGAAGTTGCAGGGGCCGGGGAGCTGTTTTTT. Combining the CDR3 with reference TRBV14 and TRBJ2-2 gives the whole variable domain EAGVTQFPSHSVIEKGQTVTLRCDPISGHDNLYWYRRVMGKEIKFLLHFVKESKQDESGMPNNRFLAERTGGTYSTLKVQPAELEDSGVYFCASSQEVAGAGELFFGEGSRLTVL.

The chain carries TRBV7-9 and TRBJ1-4; TRBD1 matches 7 bases. Germline loops: CDR1 SEHNR, CDR2 FQNEAQ (reference sequence). The trim removed 2 bases at V and 8 bases at J, leaving 17 bases unmatched. This CDR3 is built from 18 residues. The CDR3 loop reads CASSLLSGQVGWGEKLFF. The CDR3 DNA reads as TGTGCCAGCAGCTTACTTTCCGGACAGGTTGGATGGGGGGAAAAACTGTTTTTT.

In its sample, this clone was seen once. The chain carries TRBV2 and TRBJ2-3; 8 nucleotides align to TRBD2. Trimming took 8 bases from V and 6 from J; bases not matched to a gene: 10. The CDR3 totals 14 residues. Germline CDR1 and CDR2: SNHLY and FYNNEI. CDR3 nucleotide sequence: TGTGCCAGCGGGCTGAGCGGGGGTATGGATACGCAGTATTTT. Its protein is CASGLSGGMDTQYF.

The gene calls are TRBV28 and TRBJ1-1; TRBD1 is a possible D gene (5 bases). V was pared by 6 bases and J by 5 bases, with 22 bases between. Germline CDR1 MDHEN, CDR2 SYDVKM. CDR3 size: 16 residues. The CDR3 loop reads CASRDRARRTRTEAFF. Written as DNA, the CDR3 is TGTGCCAGCAGGGACCGCGCTCGCAGGACAAGAACTGAAGCTTTCTTT. Supplemented by reference TRBV28 and TRBJ1-1, the full variable domain reads DVKVTQSSRYLVKRTGEKVFLECVQDMDHENMFWYRQDPGLGLRLIYFSYDVKMKEKGDIPEGYSVSREKKERFSLILESASTNQTSMYLCASRDRARRTRTEAFFGQGTRLTVV.

The chain employs TRBV12-3 or TRBV12-4 and TRBJ1-3, with D hard to call. Trimming pared 7 bases from V and 8 bases from J, leaving 15 bases between. CDR3 length: 13 residues. CDR3 DNA sequence: TGTGCCAGCATCTTTGTACGCCAGGACACCATATATTTT. Its translation is CASIFVRQDTIYF.

The chain employs TRBV9 and TRBJ1-2; D gene ambiguous. The CDR3 spans 13 residues. V shed 6 bases and J shed 3 bases, with 12 bases lying between them. Germline V gene lookup returns CDR1 SGDLS and CDR2 YYNGEE. This CDR3 is CASNSRGDYGYTF. For the CDR3, the DNA is TGTGCCAGCAACAGTCGGGGAGACTATGGCTACACCTTC.

The V gene is TRBV10-3, the J gene TRBJ2-7, with 9 bases aligning to TRBD1. The CDR3 consists of 13 residues. V trimming: 8 bases; J trimming: 7 bases; junction bases outside the gene matches: 9. Germline CDR1 ENHRY, CDR2 SYGVKD. The CDR3 here is CAIAGTGLGEQYV. The DNA of the CDR3 is TGTGCCATCGCCGGGACAGGGTTGGGTGAGCAGTACGTC.

This chain uses TRBV28 with TRBJ2-3; 8 bases fit TRBD1. The CDR3 sequence is 15 residues long. Per the germline V gene, CDR1 is MDHEN and CDR2 is SYDVKM. With 3 bases clipped from V and 4 bases from J, the junction kept 6 bases outside the gene matches. CDR3 amino acids: CASSFQGARSDTQYF. CDR3 in DNA: TGTGCCAGCAGTTTCCAGGGGGCCCGCTCAGATACGCAGTATTTT.

This clone occurred a few times. The V call is TRBV25-1, the J call TRBJ1-2; D possibly corresponds to TRBD1 (6 bases). The germline V gene has CDR1 MGHDK and CDR2 SYGVNS. This CDR3 has 16 residues. V dropped 6 bases and J dropped 6 bases, with 23 bases sitting between them. CDR3 protein: CASSPLNPTGFDGYTF. The DNA of the CDR3 is TGTGCCAGCAGCCCCCTTAATCCGACAGGCTTTGATGGCTACACCTTC.

The chain is built from TRBV24-1 and TRBJ1-5; the D gene is possibly TRBD1 (6 bases). The CDR3 covers 15 residues. Trimming stripped 6 bases from V and 3 bases from J, with 14 bases between. Germline CDR1 reads KGHDR; CDR2 reads SFDVKD. The DNA of the CDR3 is TGTGCCACCAGTACAGGGAAGGTACCCAATCAGCCCCAGCATTTT. Translating gives CATSTGKVPNQPQHF.

This clone was recorded once. The rearrangement links TRBV24-1 to TRBJ2-1; 8 bases line up with TRBD2. CDR1 and CDR2 from the germline V gene are KGHDR and SFDVKD. This CDR3 spans 14 amino acids. V trimming: 7 bases; J trimming: 8 bases; junction bases outside the gene matches: 9. The CDR3 loop reads CATRRGAPRDEQFF. CDR3 DNA: TGTGCCACCAGGCGGGGGGCCCCCCGTGATGAGCAGTTCTTC.

This clone was detected once. The chain has TRBV4-3 and TRBJ2-1, with 14 positions matching TRBD2. J was trimmed by 2 bases and V by 4 bases; bases with no gene match: 4. The CDR3 is 17 amino acids. The germline gives CDR1 LGHNA, CDR2 YSLEER. As DNA, the CDR3 is TGCGCCAGCAGCCGTATGACTAGCGGGGGGGCCTACAATGAGCAGTTCTTC. It specifies CASSRMTSGGAYNEQFF.